This is a list of T cell receptor beta chains from one sample in a study of CD8+CD57+ T cells in acquired aplastic anemia. One entry per CDR3 protein, called by TCRdb with MiXCR from the reads. Among roughly 58,000 distinct CDR3 sequences listed, roughly 58% were seen once. Specimen: sorted CD4+, CD8+, or CD8+CD57+ T cells (not recorded which) from PBMCs. The origin of the receptors is a human donor in good health, serving as a control. CDR3s include the opening cysteine and the closing phenylalanine or tryptophan. The D gene is left open where the match is weak. The size of a clone is reported for some rows only, either as once, few or many, or as a class for expanded clones.

TRBV11-3,many,TRBD1,TRBJ1-1,CASSLTGTVNTEAFF,TGTGCCAGCAGCCTAACCGGGACAGTGAACACTGAAGCTTTCTTT
TRBV19,.,TRBD1,TRBJ1-1,CASSKDRDTEAFF,TGTGCCAGTTCGAAGGACAGGGATACTGAAGCTTTCTTT
TRBV20-1,.,.,TRBJ2-7,CSASFGYEQYF,TGCAGTGCTAGTTTCGGCTACGAGCAGTACTTC
TRBV7-3,medium-sized,TRBD2,TRBJ2-5,CASSFAGGPGETQYF,TGTGCCAGCAGCTTTGCGGGAGGGCCTGGAGAGACCCAGTACTTC
TRBV29-1,.,TRBD1,TRBJ2-7,CSAGDRGSYEQYF,TGCAGCGCCGGCGACAGGGGTTCCTACGAGCAGTACTTC
TRBV25-1,.,.,TRBJ2-7,CASSESEPTFEQYF,TGTGCCAGCAGTGAATCTGAGCCTACTTTCGAGCAGTACTTC
TRBV24-1,.,.,TRBJ2-2,CATKPLGTGELFF,TGTGCCACCAAGCCCCTTGGTACCGGGGAGCTGTTTTTT
TRBV5-1,.,TRBD2,TRBJ2-2,CADSPGRVAGDKTGELFF,TGCGCCGACAGCCCGGGTAGGGTAGCGGGAGATAAGACCGGGGAGCTGTTTTTT
TRBV7-2,.,.,TRBJ2-5,CASSLGLGVGQETQYF,TGTGCCAGCAGCTTAGGTCTGGGCGTAGGTCAAGAGACCCAGTACTTC
TRBV18,many,.,TRBJ1-6,CASSPPSGNSPLHF,TGTGCCAGCTCACCACCGTCGGGGAATTCACCCCTCCACTTT
TRBV19,many,TRBD1,TRBJ2-2,CASIPGQGVNTGELFF,TGTGCCAGTATTCCTGGACAGGGCGTAAACACCGGGGAGCTGTTTTTT
TRBV24-1,once,.,TRBJ2-2,CATSSIGRGTGELFF,TGTGCCACCAGTAGTATAGGCAGGGGAACCGGGGAGCTGTTTTTT
TRBV6-1,many,TRBD2,TRBJ2-2,CASVGREGLTGELFF,TGTGCCAGCGTCGGGCGGGAGGGCCTCACCGGGGAGCTGTTTTTT
TRBV19,.,.,TRBJ2-7,CASSTGTGYEQYF,TGTGCCAGTAGTACCGGAACAGGGTATGAGCAGTACTTC